The clone carrying this T cell receptor beta chain was picked up a small number of times. As yet, its antigen is unknown. These data are taken from a study of cytomegalovirus exposure and HLA in healthy donors. On the study more broadly: T cells numbering around 190 million yielded approximately 100 million unique TCR beta sequences in an earlier analysis. General study findings and limits: Later on, a genetic analysis was performed. It linked a missense variant in DCLRE1C with V- and J-gene trimming of TCR beta. Within a later analysis, the majority of CMV-associated TCR beta chains appeared HLA-restricted.

J was trimmed by 2 bases and V by 5 bases; bases with no gene match: 8. Germline V lookup: CDR1 MDHEN, CDR2 SYDVKM. This CDR3 has 16 amino acids. Amplification used 60 Vbeta primers and 13 Jbeta primers. The protocol was immunoSEQ multiplex PCR, while the TCRdb copy is restricted to in-frame clones and leaves out a portion. The sample holds about 98,000 clones, more than 60% seen once. The sequencing sample was made of PBMCs. The TCR comes from a man in his fifties in good health and CMV-seronegative. The chain carries TRBV28 and TRBJ2-5; 10 nucleotides agree with TRBD1. The CDR3 nucleotides read TGTGCCAGCAGTCCGGGGACAGGGGAGGAACAAGAGACCCAGTACTTC. Translation: CASSPGTGEEQETQYF. The full variable domain, completed using reference TRBV28 and TRBJ2-5, is DVKVTQSSRYLVKRTGEKVFLECVQDMDHENMFWYRQDPGLGLRLIYFSYDVKMKEKGDIPEGYSVSREKKERFSLILESASTNQTSMYLCASSPGTGEEQETQYFGPGTRLLVL.